This T cell receptor (beta chain) appears in the sequencing data of a study of neurological immune-mediated disorders. The cDNA was produced through 5'RACE with 10-nucleotide random UMIs. TCRdb re-called the 5' RACE reads through MiXCR, storing one row per CDR3 protein. Among 30,000 to 35,000 distinct CDR3 sequences, just over 4% were seen once, and the ten largest hold 20% to 30%. This clonotype showed up many times. V gave up 0 bases and J gave up 4 bases, with 11 bases separating them. The germline V gene encodes CDR1 SGHRS and CDR2 YFSETQ. The CDR3 contains 15 residues. The clonotype comes from a woman in her thirties or forties in good health. Sequencing input: CD4+ T cells from blood. The rearrangement links TRBV5-1 to TRBJ2-1; no reliable D call. CDR3 protein: CASSLEGFGYNEQFF. The CDR3 DNA follows: TGCGCCAGCAGCTTGGAGGGATTTGGGTACAATGAGCAGTTCTTC.